The 14 T cell receptor beta chains reported below all come from one sample, sequenced in a study of CD8+CD57+ T cells in acquired aplastic anemia (dated by TCRdb to 2017 to 2018). Sequencing was performed on an Illumina HiSeq 2000. Genomic DNA was used as template for profiling of TCR beta VDJ combinations and CDR3 sequences. The raw public data were reprocessed by TCRdb itself: fastp quality trimming at Q25, MiXCR clonotype calling, in-frame beta chains only. When rows share a CDR3 protein, they turn into one entry using the most common DNA and genes. The sample table records under 200,000 distinct CDR3 sequences; roughly 40% of these occur just once. The ten largest clones represent 1.1% of the sample. Sequenced: sorted CD4+, CD8+, or CD8+CD57+ T cells (not recorded which) from PBMCs. These receptors all come from a human donor in good health.

This clonotype came up many times. This chain links TRBV2 with TRBJ2-1; D possibly uses TRBD1 or TRBD2 (5 bases each). Trimming removed 6 bases at V and 3 bases at J, with 9 bases between. This CDR3 is 13 amino acids long. The V gene's germline CDR1 is SNHLY and CDR2 FYNNEI. CDR3 DNA: TGTGCCAGCAGCGAGGGGTTCTACAATGAGCAGTTCTTC. This translates into CASSEGFYNEQFF.

In its sample, this clonotype was seen many times. The chain has TRBV29-1 and TRBJ2-5; 11 bases are shared with TRBD2. CDR3 length: 15 amino acids. Germline-derived CDR1 and CDR2 are SQVTM and ANQGSEA. Germline trimming cut 3 bases from V and 5 bases from J; bases unmatched to any gene: 8. For the CDR3, the DNA is TGCAGCGTTGATAGAGTAGCGGGAGGGAGGGAGACCCAGTACTTC. Translation: CSVDRVAGGRETQYF.

This clonotype was detected a few times. The chain links TRBV27 to TRBJ2-4; 11 nucleotides match TRBD2. Germline lookup yields CDR1 MNHEY and CDR2 SMNVEV (reference sequence). With V trimmed by 10 bases and J by 6 bases, 8 bases remained unmatched. The CDR3 sequence is 14 residues long. Written as DNA, the CDR3 is TGTGCCACCCATCATAGCGGGGGGGGAAACATTCAGTACTTC. Translation gives CATHHSGGGNIQYF.

This clonotype was counted many times. The chain employs TRBV6-6 and TRBJ2-7; maybe TRBD2 (5 bases). Trimming pared 2 bases from V and 2 bases from J, leaving 10 bases between. This CDR3 is 14 amino acids long. Germline V gives CDR1 MNHNY, CDR2 SVGAGI (reference sequence). Written as DNA, the CDR3 is TGTGCCAGCAGTTACCACGGGAAGACCTACGAGCAGTACTTC. This sequence encodes CASSYHGKTYEQYF.

This clonotype was observed once. V is TRBV29-1 and J is TRBJ2-7, with 9 bases fitting TRBD2. Trimming at V came to 0 bases and at J to 5 bases, leaving 11 bases not matched to a gene. Germline V CDR1 and CDR2: SQVTM, ANQGSEA. This CDR3 is 16 amino acids long. The CDR3 nucleotides read TGCAGCGTTGAAGATTCCGCGGGGGGGCCTCAACACGAGCAGTACTTC. Its protein product is CSVEDSAGGPQHEQYF.

The chain has TRBV5-6 and TRBJ1-1; D perhaps matches TRBD1 (5 bases). Deletions cut 4 bases from V and 4 bases from J, with 11 bases between. The germline V gene has CDR1 SGHDT and CDR2 YYEEEE. This CDR3 comprises 13 residues. Here the CDR3 reads CASSQGVPTEAFF. CDR3 nucleotides: TGTGCCAGCAGCCAAGGGGTTCCCACTGAAGCTTTCTTT.

The rearrangement joins TRBV28 to TRBJ1-2; 7 bases are a match to TRBD1. J was trimmed by 4 bases and V by 3 bases; bases with no gene match: 5. Germline V lookup: CDR1 MDHEN, CDR2 SYDVKM. There are 14 residues in the CDR3. DNA for the CDR3: TGTGCCAGCAGTTTGAGGGACAGTGCCTATGGCTACACCTTC. Protein sequence: CASSLRDSAYGYTF.

This clonotype was observed a few times. The genes are TRBV20-1 and TRBJ1-1; D unresolved. Germline V gene sequence: CDR1 DFQATT, CDR2 SNEGSKA (reference sequence). The CDR3 loop spans 18 amino acids. Trimming left V 0 bases short and J 3 bases short, with 23 bases between. This CDR3 is CSARDRGSGIVTYTEAFF. CDR3 in DNA: TGCAGTGCTAGAGATCGAGGGAGTGGGATCGTGACGTACACTGAAGCTTTCTTT.

This clonotype was counted at least ten times. This chain links TRBV20-1 with TRBJ2-7; weak D call: TRBD2 (6 bases). Trimming stripped 2 bases from V and 6 bases from J, with 26 bases between. Germline V CDR1 and CDR2: DFQATT, SNEGSKA (reference sequence). This CDR3 spans 17 amino acids. DNA of the CDR3: TGCAGTGCTAGACCTCTCAGCGGGCAGGGTAATCCCCTCGAGCAGTACTTC. This translates into CSARPLSGQGNPLEQYF.

Comment on this clonotype: A much larger clone sits a single nucleotide away, making a read error possible. This chain links TRBV2 with TRBJ1-5, with 9 positions matching TRBD1. Germline lookup yields CDR1 SNHLY and CDR2 FYNNEI. The CDR3 length is 14 residues. In DNA, the CDR3 is TGTGCCGGCAGTCCGGGACAGGGTCGCCAGCCCCAGCATTTT. It codes for CAGSPGQGRQPQHF.

Notes on this clonotype: At one end the junction does not follow the germline gene, possibly because of a read error. This chain joins TRBV10-3 and TRBJ2-7; 8 bases line up with TRBD2. Germline CDR1 ENHRY, CDR2 SYGVKD. The CDR3 is made up of 15 amino acids. The CDR3 nucleotides read TGTGCCATTAGTGGGGACGACGGGGGGGCCTTCGAGCAGTACTTC. Its translation: CAISGDDGGAFEQYF.

V usage is TRBV24-1 and J usage is TRBJ2-7; the match to TRBD1 covers 7 bases. The CDR3 runs 15 residues. CDR1 and CDR2 (germline): KGHDR, SFDVKD. V was pared by 2 bases and J by 3 bases, with 6 bases of the junction left unmatched. The CDR3 reads CATSDSPDRYYEQYF. The CDR3 DNA sequence: TGTGCCACCAGTGATTCCCCGGACAGGTACTACGAGCAGTACTTC.

This clonotype was seen more than once but under ten times. The J gene is TRBJ2-1, the V gene TRBV19, with a weak D call TRBD2 (6 bases). Germline CDR1 and CDR2: LNHDA and SQIVND (reference sequence). V lost 3 bases to trimming and J lost 2 bases, with 8 bases between them. The CDR3 loop spans 14 amino acids. CDR3 region: CASSIGGTYNEQFF. CDR3 in DNA: TGTGCCAGTAGTATCGGCGGGACCTACAATGAGCAGTTCTTC.

The table lists this clonotype with a count of one. Here the CDR3 DNA reads TGTGCCAGCAATAGTTGGGCGCTTGGCTACACCTTC. Protein sequence: CASNSWALGYTF. This sequence joins TRBV25-1 and TRBJ1-2; D unclear. This CDR3 region has 12 residues. Germline V lookup: CDR1 MGHDK, CDR2 SYGVNS. V was trimmed by 7 bases and J by 7 bases, leaving 13 bases between them.